The rows below give T cell receptor beta chains drawn from one sample of a study of cytomegalovirus exposure and HLA in healthy donors. TCRdb's copy holds only in-frame clones and misses some; the assay was immunoSEQ multiplex PCR. The sample has over 150,000 clones; approximately 90% are singletons. Sequenced material: PBMCs. These receptors came from a woman between 25 and 40 years old in good health and CMV-seronegative. Both conserved end residues are part of each CDR3. A D gene is named only where the DNA matches it firmly. Not all rows give a size; the values are once, few, many and, for expanded clones, a class.

v_call: TRBV11-2
clone_size: NA
d_call: NA
j_call: TRBJ2-7
cdr3_nt: TGTGCCAGCACCCAGGGGGGTCACGAGCAGTACTTC
cdr3_aa: CASTQGGHEQYF

v_call: TRBV7-2
clone_size: NA
d_call: TRBD1
j_call: TRBJ2-7
cdr3_nt: TGTGCCAGCAGCTTGCGGGACAGGGGTCTAGAGCAGTACTTC
cdr3_aa: CASSLRDRGLEQYF

v_call: TRBV9
clone_size: NA
d_call: NA
j_call: TRBJ1-4
cdr3_nt: TGTGCCAGCAGCGCCCGAACGGGACTTAATGAAAAACTGTTTTTT
cdr3_aa: CASSARTGLNEKLFF

v_call: TRBV28
clone_size: NA
d_call: NA
j_call: TRBJ1-5
cdr3_nt: TGTGCCACCGTGAAGGGAGGCAATCAGCCCCAGCATTTT
cdr3_aa: CATVKGGNQPQHF

v_call: TRBV9
clone_size: NA
d_call: NA
j_call: TRBJ1-6
cdr3_nt: TGTGCCAGCAGCGTAGGTGTCGAGGTTGTGAATTCACCCCTCCACTTT
cdr3_aa: CASSVGVEVVNSPLHF

v_call: TRBV13
clone_size: once
d_call: TRBD1
j_call: TRBJ1-1
cdr3_nt: TGTGCCAGCAGCTTTGGTAGGGGGCGAGGGAGCACTGAAGCTTTCTTT
cdr3_aa: CASSFGRGRGSTEAFF

v_call: TRBV5-1
clone_size: few
d_call: TRBD1
j_call: TRBJ1-1
cdr3_nt: TGCGCCAGCAGCTTGCCAGGGACAGGGTACACTGAAGCTTTCTTT
cdr3_aa: CASSLPGTGYTEAFF

v_call: TRBV7-9
clone_size: NA
d_call: NA
j_call: TRBJ2-5
cdr3_nt: TGTGCCAGCAGCTCCATCCGGGACACAGAAGAGACCCAGTACTTC
cdr3_aa: CASSSIRDTEETQYF

v_call: TRBV25-1
clone_size: few
d_call: NA
j_call: TRBJ1-1
cdr3_nt: TGTGCCAGCAGTGAATTCGGGGTAGGAACTGAAGCTTTCTTT
cdr3_aa: CASSEFGVGTEAFF

v_call: TRBV5-1
clone_size: NA
d_call: TRBD2
j_call: TRBJ2-7
cdr3_nt: TGCGCCAGCAGCTTGGCCCAGGGACTAGCGGGTTCCTACGAGCAGTACTTC
cdr3_aa: CASSLAQGLAGSYEQYF

v_call: TRBV5-1
clone_size: NA
d_call: NA
j_call: TRBJ2-7
cdr3_nt: TGCGCCAGCAGCCCCGTCCCCGGGTCCTACGAGCAGTACTTC
cdr3_aa: CASSPVPGSYEQYF

v_call: TRBV6-5
clone_size: NA
d_call: TRBD1
j_call: TRBJ1-1
cdr3_nt: TGTGCCAGCAGTACCGACAGGGCAATGAACACTGAAGCTTTCTTT
cdr3_aa: CASSTDRAMNTEAFF

v_call: TRBV7-9
clone_size: NA
d_call: NA
j_call: TRBJ2-5
cdr3_nt: TGTGCCAGCAGCATATCGTCCTTCCAAGAGACCCAGTACTTC
cdr3_aa: CASSISSFQETQYF

v_call: TRBV6-5
clone_size: NA
d_call: NA
j_call: TRBJ1-5
cdr3_nt: TGTGCCACCTCCCGGGGGGCGGAAGGCAATCAGCCCCAGCATTTT
cdr3_aa: CATSRGAEGNQPQHF

v_call: TRBV19
clone_size: few
d_call: NA
j_call: TRBJ1-1
cdr3_nt: TGTGCCAGTAGTATCCCGGTGACAGGCACTGAAGCTTTCTTT
cdr3_aa: CASSIPVTGTEAFF

v_call: TRBV11-2
clone_size: NA
d_call: TRBD2
j_call: TRBJ2-2
cdr3_nt: TGTGCCAGCAGCTCCCTTCCTAGCGGGGGACGGGAGCTGTTTTTT
cdr3_aa: CASSSLPSGGRELFF

v_call: TRBV11-2
clone_size: NA
d_call: NA
j_call: TRBJ2-1
cdr3_nt: TGTGCCAGCAGCTCCATAGCGACCCGTGGGTACAATGAGCAGTTCTTC
cdr3_aa: CASSSIATRGYNEQFF

v_call: TRBV27
clone_size: NA
d_call: NA
j_call: TRBJ2-3
cdr3_nt: TGTGCCAGCAGTTTCCTCCGGGACATCCTTACAGATACGCAGTATTTT
cdr3_aa: CASSFLRDILTDTQYF

v_call: TRBV7-7
clone_size: NA
d_call: NA
j_call: TRBJ2-1
cdr3_nt: TGTGCCAGCAGCTTAGTACAGCACAATGAGCAGTTCTTC
cdr3_aa: CASSLVQHNEQFF

v_call: TRBV28
clone_size: NA
d_call: TRBD2
j_call: TRBJ2-7
cdr3_nt: TGTGCCAGCAGTCGCGCGACTAGCGGGAGCTACGAGCAGTACTTC
cdr3_aa: CASSRATSGSYEQYF

v_call: TRBV4-1
clone_size: few
d_call: NA
j_call: TRBJ1-2
cdr3_nt: TGCGCCAGCAGCCAAGAGGGAGCGGCAAGGGACTATGGCTACACCTTC
cdr3_aa: CASSQEGAARDYGYTF

v_call: TRBV4-1
clone_size: NA
d_call: NA
j_call: TRBJ1-6
cdr3_nt: TGCGCCAGCAGCCAAGTCGGGGGGTACTCCGTAGTGCCCCTCCACTTT
cdr3_aa: CASSQVGGYSVVPLHF

v_call: TRBV19
clone_size: once
d_call: NA
j_call: TRBJ1-4
cdr3_nt: TGTGCCAGTAGTATACCCCTGGCAGGGATAGGGGTTACTAATGAAAAACTGTTTTTT
cdr3_aa: CASSIPLAGIGVTNEKLFF

v_call: TRBV4-3
clone_size: NA
d_call: TRBD2
j_call: TRBJ2-3
cdr3_nt: TGCGCCAGCAGCCAAGATTTTACGGCGGGGGGGACAGATACGCAGTATTTT
cdr3_aa: CASSQDFTAGGTDTQYF

v_call: TRBV7-8
clone_size: NA
d_call: NA
j_call: TRBJ1-2
cdr3_nt: TGTGCCAGCAGCGAAACCAGGGGAGTGAGGTATGGCTACACCTTC
cdr3_aa: CASSETRGVRYGYTF

v_call: TRBV9
clone_size: NA
d_call: TRBD1
j_call: TRBJ1-1
cdr3_nt: TGTGCCAGCAGTGAAGGGACAGGGGGAAAAGCTTTCTTT
cdr3_aa: CASSEGTGGKAFF

v_call: TRBV2
clone_size: NA
d_call: NA
j_call: TRBJ2-2
cdr3_nt: TGTGCCAGCAGTGATCGGGGTAGGAACACCGGGGAGCTGTTTTTT
cdr3_aa: CASSDRGRNTGELFF

v_call: TRBV19
clone_size: NA
d_call: TRBD1
j_call: TRBJ2-7
cdr3_nt: TGTGCCAGTAGTATAGGAGGACAGGGATCCTACGAGCAGTACTTC
cdr3_aa: CASSIGGQGSYEQYF

v_call: TRBV5-4
clone_size: once
d_call: TRBD2
j_call: TRBJ2-7
cdr3_nt: TGTGCCAGCAGCTCTAGCGGGAGTTACGAGCAGTACTTC
cdr3_aa: CASSSSGSYEQYF

v_call: TRBV11-3
clone_size: NA
d_call: NA
j_call: TRBJ2-5
cdr3_nt: TGTGCCAGCAGCTTAGGTCCGACCGGCCCCGGGGAGAAGACCCAGTACTTC
cdr3_aa: CASSLGPTGPGEKTQYF

v_call: TRBV6-5
clone_size: NA
d_call: TRBD1
j_call: TRBJ1-1
cdr3_nt: TGTGCCAGCACCCACGACAGGGGGCTGACTGAAGCTTTCTTT
cdr3_aa: CASTHDRGLTEAFF

v_call: TRBV18
clone_size: NA
d_call: TRBD2
j_call: TRBJ2-1
cdr3_nt: TGTGCCAGCTCACCACCGTGGCAGCGGGAGGTCCTTTTGGGTGAGCAGTTCTTC
cdr3_aa: CASSPPWQREVLLGEQFF

v_call: TRBV4-1
clone_size: few
d_call: NA
j_call: TRBJ1-1
cdr3_nt: TGCGCCAGCAGCCAATGGGCGAACACTGAAGCTTTCTTT
cdr3_aa: CASSQWANTEAFF

v_call: TRBV4-3
clone_size: NA
d_call: NA
j_call: TRBJ2-2
cdr3_nt: TGCGCCAGCAGCCAAGAATCTAGATACACCGGGGAGCTGTTTTTT
cdr3_aa: CASSQESRYTGELFF

v_call: TRBV9
clone_size: NA
d_call: NA
j_call: TRBJ2-1
cdr3_nt: TGTGCCAGCAGCGCCGGACTGCGATCGGGAGAGCAGTTCTTC
cdr3_aa: CASSAGLRSGEQFF

v_call: TRBV6-5
clone_size: few
d_call: NA
j_call: TRBJ1-5
cdr3_nt: TGTGCCAGCAGTCCGGGGGACGGCAATCAGCCCCAGCATTTT
cdr3_aa: CASSPGDGNQPQHF

v_call: TRBV5-5
clone_size: NA
d_call: NA
j_call: TRBJ2-7
cdr3_nt: TGTGCCAGCAGCCACGACAGCTACGAGCAGTACTTC
cdr3_aa: CASSHDSYEQYF

v_call: TRBV19
clone_size: NA
d_call: NA
j_call: TRBJ2-7
cdr3_nt: TGTGCCAGTAGTATAGACAGGCTGAGCGGTTACGAGCAGTACTTC
cdr3_aa: CASSIDRLSGYEQYF

v_call: TRBV28
clone_size: few
d_call: TRBD2
j_call: TRBJ2-6
cdr3_nt: TGTGCCAGCGAGGCGGGAGAACAATCTGGGGCCAACGTCCTGACTTTC
cdr3_aa: CASEAGEQSGANVLTF

v_call: TRBV5-1
clone_size: NA
d_call: NA
j_call: TRBJ1-3
cdr3_nt: TGCGCCAGCAGCCACACTTCAGGGGCCGGGACTGGAAACACCATATATTTT
cdr3_aa: CASSHTSGAGTGNTIYF

v_call: TRBV27
clone_size: NA
d_call: TRBD1
j_call: TRBJ2-7
cdr3_nt: TGTGCCGGAAGGACAGGACAATCCTACGAGCAGTACTTC
cdr3_aa: CAGRTGQSYEQYF

v_call: TRBV27
clone_size: NA
d_call: NA
j_call: TRBJ1-1
cdr3_nt: TGTGCCAGCAGTTTCCTCCCCACCGCCAGGGCTAACACTGAAGCTTTCTTT
cdr3_aa: CASSFLPTARANTEAFF